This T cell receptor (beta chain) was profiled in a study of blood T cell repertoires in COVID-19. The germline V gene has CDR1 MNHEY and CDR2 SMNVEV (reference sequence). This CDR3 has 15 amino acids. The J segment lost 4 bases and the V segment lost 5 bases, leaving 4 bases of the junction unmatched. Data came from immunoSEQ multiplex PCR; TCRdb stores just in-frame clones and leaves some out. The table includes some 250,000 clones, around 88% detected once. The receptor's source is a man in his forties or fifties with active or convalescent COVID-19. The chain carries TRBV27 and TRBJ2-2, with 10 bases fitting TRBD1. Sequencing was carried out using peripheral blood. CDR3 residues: CASSPGTGVTGELFF. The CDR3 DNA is TGTGCCAGCAGTCCCGGGACAGGGGTCACCGGGGAGCTGTTTTTT.